These 7 T cell receptor beta chains were all obtained from the same sample, sequenced in a study of shared clonotypes between healthy human individuals. Repertoires were generated with immunoSEQ multiplex PCR, while TCRdb's copy carries only in-frame clones and drops some. Here the sample spans under 2,500,000 clones, nearly 97% being singletons. Input material: naive CD4+ T cells sorted from blood. The subset is: CD45RA+ positively selected. These receptors were collected from a man aged 18 to 29 in good health.

The chain employs TRBV2 and TRBJ2-1; possible D gene TRBD2, 6 bases. Per the germline V gene, CDR1 is SNHLY and CDR2 is FYNNEI. The CDR3 runs 12 residues. Trimming stripped 6 bases from V and 5 bases from J, with 8 bases between. The CDR3 DNA follows: TGTGCCAGCAGGGGACTCAACAATGAGCAGTTCTTC. Translated: CASRGLNNEQFF.

V usage is TRBV18 and J usage is TRBJ2-7, with 8 bases that match TRBD1. Germline V gene data show CDR1 as KGHSH and CDR2 as LQKENI. V shed 0 bases and J 7 bases; nucleotides not matched to a gene: 8. The CDR3 contains 15 residues. CDR3 in DNA: TGTGCCAGCTCACCACCGATGCAGGGGGCCTGGGAGCAGTACTTC. It translates to CASSPPMQGAWEQYF.

V usage is TRBV9 and J usage is TRBJ2-5; TRBD2 matches at 10 bases. The CDR3 spans 16 residues. J lost 2 bases, V lost 0 bases, and 4 bases had no gene match. Germline-derived CDR1 and CDR2 are SGDLS and YYNGEE. As DNA, the CDR3 is TGTGCCAGCAGCGTAGACAGCGGGAGGGTACAAGAGACCCAGTACTTC. Amino acids: CASSVDSGRVQETQYF.

V usage is TRBV6-1 and J usage is TRBJ2-1; D uncertain. This CDR3 comprises 12 residues. V was shortened by 2 bases and J by 10 bases, with 9 bases between the two germline ends. Germline V lookup: CDR1 MNHNS, CDR2 SASEGT. CDR3 in amino acids: CASSEWVAEQFF. The DNA for the CDR3 is TGTGCCAGCAGTGAATGGGTGGCGGAGCAGTTCTTC.

V is TRBV29-1 and J is TRBJ1-1, with a tentative D call TRBD1 (5 bases). The CDR3 contains 12 residues. The V end lost 7 bases, the J end lost 4 bases, and 13 bases lay between the germline ends. CDR1 SQVTM and CDR2 ANQGSEA come from the germline V gene. The CDR3 DNA reads as TGCAGCGGGCAGGGTTCGAGCACTGAAGCTTTCTTT. This translates into CSGQGSSTEAFF. The complete variable domain, with remaining parts taken from reference TRBV29-1 and TRBJ1-1, reads SAVISQKPSRDICQRGTSLTIQCQVDSQVTMMFWYRQQPGQSLTLIATANQGSEATYESGFVIDKFPISRPNLTFSTLTVSNMSPEDSSIYLCSGQGSSTEAFFGQGTRLTVV.

The chain links TRBV30 to TRBJ2-6; the D gene is possibly TRBD2 (5 bases). Per the germline V gene, CDR1 is GTSNPN and CDR2 is SVGIG (reference sequence). The V end lost 6 bases, the J end lost 0 bases, and 9 bases lay between the germline ends. This CDR3 contains 14 residues. The CDR3 nucleotides read TGTGCCTGTGAACTAGTCTCTGGGGCCAACGTCCTGACTTTC. It encodes CACELVSGANVLTF.

V usage is TRBV19 and J usage is TRBJ1-5; D perhaps matches TRBD1 (6 bases). The CDR3 extends over 13 amino acids. The germline CDR1 and CDR2 sequences are LNHDA and SQIVND (reference sequence). With 5 bases removed from V and 3 bases from J, the gap between germline ends came to 8 bases. The CDR3 coding sequence is TGTGCCAGTAGTCCGGGGGCCAATCAGCCCCAGCATTTT. Its translation: CASSPGANQPQHF.